Only a few counts were recorded for the clone carrying this T cell receptor beta chain. Its antigen is not known. This sample is part of a study of CD8 T cells in ankylosing spondylitis. Germline lookup yields CDR1 LNHNV and CDR2 YYDKDF (reference sequence). The CDR3 spans 12 residues. Trimming left V 1 base short and J 3 bases short, with 4 bases between. General study points: Characteristic, it appeared, of ankylosing spondylitis blood was a TCR beta motif of fewer than 10 highly homologous variants. Earlier studies detected some motif variants in reactive arthritis synovial fluid and blood.

Quantitative 5'-RACE was performed with molecular barcodes, and it yielded the TCR beta libraries. TCRdb called the 5' RACE reads again in MiXCR, with one record for every CDR3 protein. The sample consists of 350,000 or so distinct CDR3 sequences, under 14% of them appearing once. The sequence was obtained from a female donor with ankylosing spondylitis or in good health (not recorded which). The chain uses TRBV15 and TRBJ2-7, with no clear D. Input material: blood, either unsorted or a sorted T cell fraction (not recorded which). In nucleotides, the CDR3 is TGTGCCACCAGCAGAGCTAACTACGAGCAGTACTTC. Translation gives CATSRANYEQYF.